The entry below describes one T cell receptor (beta chain). The antigen is undetermined. Relying on iRepertoire HTBI primers and Arm-PCR of CDR3 regions, the team built TCR beta libraries. Original analysis: Across all samples, just over 60 TRBV segments and 14 TRBJ segments were identified. TCRdb redid the calling of the multiplex PCR reads with MiXCR, one entry per CDR3 protein. These V and J calls originate from TCRdb's pipeline instead of the authors' own analysis. This table has roughly 500,000 distinct CDR3 sequences, less than 25% appearing once. This specimen comes from a study of regulatory T cells in long-lasting Graves disease. Overall study findings and caveats: Among the persistent patients, 2,741 public clonotypes were shared, more than the 750 to 1,000 shared among new patients. Few sampled subjects may have lowered accuracy. There were preferences for TRBV28, TRBJ1-2 and TRBJ2-5 in persistent disease.

The CDR3 sequence is 14 residues long. Looked up from germline, CDR1 is MGHRA and CDR2 is YSYEKL. The ends were cut back, 0 bases at V and 1 base at J, with 6 bases in the middle. Described time point: persistent/refractory GD, antithyroid drugs over 5 years with positive TRAb. The TCR library used RNA extracted from PBMCs. Sample: peripheral blood mononuclear cells (PBMCs), taken when the disease was refractory, from a patient treated with antithyroid drugs. The clonotype was recovered from a female donor with Graves disease. The chain employs TRBV4-1 and TRBJ1-2; tentatively, D is TRBD1 (5 bases). The CDR3 region has the DNA TGCGCCAGCAGCCAAGAGACAGTTAACTATGGCTACACCTTC. Encoded protein: CASSQETVNYGYTF.